The entry that follows covers one TCR beta chain sequence. Method: immunoSEQ multiplex PCR; TCRdb's copy keeps in-frame clones and lacks some. The data hold a few hundred thousand clones, with roughly 88% observed a single time. The ends were cut back, 5 bases at V and 2 bases at J, with 18 bases in the middle. This CDR3 is built from 16 residues. CDR1 LNHDA and CDR2 SQIVND come from the germline V gene (reference sequence). The data belong to a study of blood T cell repertoires in COVID-19. This TCR came from a woman between 18 and 30 years old who had been exposed to COVID-19. This chain links TRBV19 with TRBJ2-5, with D perhaps matching TRBD2 (6 bases). Sequenced sample: PBMCs or T cells enriched from blood (not recorded which). DNA for the CDR3: TGTGCCAGTAGTCCCTGGTCCGGGGGAGGTCAAGAGACCCAGTACTTC. Translating it yields CASSPWSGGGQETQYF.